Listed below are T cell receptor beta chains from one sample, sequenced in a study of cytomegalovirus exposure and HLA in healthy donors. Some clones are missing from TCRdb's copy, which holds only in-frame ones; the method was immunoSEQ multiplex PCR. The sample records about 140,000 clones, approximately 76% being singletons. Sequenced sample: PBMCs. The origin of the receptors is a man aged 35-49 years in good health and CMV-seronegative. Both conserved end residues are part of each CDR3. Fields, in order: clone size, D gene, V gene, J gene, CDR3 protein, CDR3 DNA. D genes are given only for firm matches. Rows give clone size only sometimes, using once, few, many, or a class for an expanded clone.

-	-	TRBV30	TRBJ2-5	CAWSVNRETQYF	TGTGCCTGGAGTGTAAATCGGGAGACCCAGTACTTC
-	TRBD2	TRBV19	TRBJ2-7	CASSIGRGYEQYF	TGTGCCAGTAGTATCGGGCGGGGGTACGAGCAGTACTTC
-	-	TRBV30	TRBJ2-7	CAWSRLRSYEDYEQYF	TGTGCCTGGAGTAGGCTAAGGAGTTACGAAGACTACGAGCAGTACTTC
-	TRBD1	TRBV7-2	TRBJ1-2	CASSWRDRINYGYTF	TGTGCCAGCAGCTGGAGGGACAGGATCAACTATGGCTACACCTTC
-	-	TRBV4-2	TRBJ2-7	CASSQDPQTRIPYEQYF	TGTGCCAGCAGCCAAGATCCTCAGACTAGGATCCCCTACGAGCAGTACTTC
few	-	TRBV6-4	TRBJ1-2	CASSESGGAYGYTF	TGTGCCAGCAGTGAGTCGGGGGGCGCCTATGGCTACACCTTC
-	-	TRBV7-2	TRBJ2-5	CASSLVGGQETQYF	TGTGCCAGCAGCTTAGTCGGCGGCCAAGAGACCCAGTACTTC
medium-sized	-	TRBV25-1	TRBJ2-6	CASSESQGSGANVLTF	TGTGCCAGCAGTGAATCACAGGGCTCTGGGGCCAACGTCCTGACTTTC
-	-	TRBV5-1	TRBJ2-7	CASSLETGRSYEQYF	TGCGCCAGCAGCTTGGAGACAGGGAGGTCCTACGAGCAGTACTTC
-	TRBD1	TRBV19	TRBJ2-7	CASSMAGQGAGERPYEQYF	TGTGCCAGTAGTATGGCGGGACAGGGCGCGGGGGAAAGACCCTACGAGCAGTACTTC
-	-	TRBV10-3	TRBJ2-5	CAISDGYAEETQYF	TGTGCCATCAGTGATGGCTACGCGGAGGAGACCCAGTACTTC
-	TRBD2	TRBV27	TRBJ2-3	CASSSSFPGLAGGLGTDTQYF	TGTGCCAGCAGTTCCTCGTTCCCGGGACTAGCGGGAGGGCTGGGCACAGATACGCAGTATTTT